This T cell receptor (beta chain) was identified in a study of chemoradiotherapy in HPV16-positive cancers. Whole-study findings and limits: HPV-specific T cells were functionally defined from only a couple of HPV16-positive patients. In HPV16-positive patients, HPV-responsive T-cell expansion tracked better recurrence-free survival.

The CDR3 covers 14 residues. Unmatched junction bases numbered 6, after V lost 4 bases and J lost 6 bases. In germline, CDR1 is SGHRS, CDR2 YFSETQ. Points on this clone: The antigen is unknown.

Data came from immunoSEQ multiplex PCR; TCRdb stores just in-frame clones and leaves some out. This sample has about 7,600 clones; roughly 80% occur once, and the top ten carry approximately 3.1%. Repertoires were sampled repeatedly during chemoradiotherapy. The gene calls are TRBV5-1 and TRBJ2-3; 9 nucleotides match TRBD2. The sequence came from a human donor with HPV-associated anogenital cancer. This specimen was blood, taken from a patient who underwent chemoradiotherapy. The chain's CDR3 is CASSLMAGGDTQYF. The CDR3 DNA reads TGCGCCAGCAGCCTTATGGCGGGGGGGGATACGCAGTATTTT.